Shown below are 7 T cell receptor beta chains from a single sample sequenced in a study of T-cell memory formation after mild COVID-19. TCRdb ran MiXCR on the 5' RACE reads and lists one entry per CDR3 protein. Seen here are fewer than 250,000 distinct CDR3 sequences, roughly 30% observed once, and the top ten hold roughly an eighth. Sequencing was done on a sample of PBMCs or a T cell subset sorted from them (not recorded which). Receptors were obtained from an adult woman who had mild COVID-19 (a few samples of this study predate the infection). Cell type and time point are not known.

The V call is TRBV6-6, the J call TRBJ2-3, with 8 bases that match TRBD2. The junction had 14 bases not matched to a gene; V was cut back by 6 bases and J by 9 bases. In germline, CDR1 is MNHNY, CDR2 SVGAGI (reference sequence). This CDR3 comprises 15 residues. CDR3 sequence: CASSPSSSGGPTQYF. CDR3 bases: TGTGCCAGCAGCCCCAGTTCGAGCGGGGGACCGACGCAGTATTTT.

This clonotype was seen only a few times. The chain recombines TRBV12-3 or TRBV12-4 with TRBJ2-4, with D possibly matching TRBD1 (6 bases). The length of the CDR3 is 14 residues. V dropped 5 bases and J dropped 8 bases, with 16 bases sitting between them. CDR3 region: CASSAGTLIDIQYF. DNA for the CDR3: TGTGCCAGCAGTGCCGGGACACTGATTGACATTCAGTACTTC.

This clonotype appeared a few times. Relative to the germline gene, one junction end is altered; a read error may explain this. The CDR3 loop reads CASSLDIRGASF. The CDR3 region has the DNA TGTGCCAGCAGCTTAGATATCCGTGGGGCTTCCTTC. J is TRBJ2-7 and V is TRBV7-9, with D possibly TRBD1 on 5 matching bases. Germline CDR1 is SEHNR and CDR2 is FQNEAQ (reference sequence). CDR3 length equals 12 residues.

As DNA, the CDR3 is TGTGCCAGCAGCTTGTCAGGTCCTTATGGCTACACCTTC. The encoded protein is CASSLSGPYGYTF. The rearrangement uses TRBV7-9 and TRBJ1-2; no clear D gene. The CDR3 totals 13 residues. Germline CDR1 SEHNR, CDR2 FQNEAQ (reference sequence). Trimming stripped 3 bases from V and 5 bases from J, with 10 bases between. Supplemented by reference TRBV7-9 and TRBJ1-2, the full variable domain reads DTGVSQNPRHKITKRGQNVTFRCDPISEHNRLYWYRQTLGQGPEFLTYFQNEAQLEKSRLLSDRFSAERPKGSFSTLEIQRTEQGDSAMYLCASSLSGPYGYTFGSGTRLTVV.

The V call is TRBV3-1, the J call TRBJ2-3; D perhaps matches TRBD2 (6 bases). Trimming took off 4 bases at V and 2 bases at J, with 16 bases between the two ends. Germline CDR1 and CDR2: LGHDT and YNNKEL (reference sequence). The CDR3 totals 16 residues. The CDR3 region has the DNA TGTGCCAGCAGCCCTGCATGGGGGGACCTCACAGATACGCAGTATTTT. It is translated as CASSPAWGDLTDTQYF.

The chain employs TRBV2 and TRBJ2-1; 15 nucleotides agree with TRBD2. Trimming took 4 bases from V and 9 from J; bases not matched to a gene: 4. There are 15 residues in the CDR3. Germline CDR1 and CDR2: SNHLY and FYNNEI. The CDR3 region is CASSGGLAGGSEQFF. CDR3 nucleotide sequence: TGTGCCAGCAGTGGAGGACTAGCGGGAGGGAGTGAGCAGTTCTTC.

This clonotype occurred a few times. The chain couples TRBV29-1 to TRBJ2-2; D is possibly TRBD2 (6 bases). There are 13 residues in the CDR3. The germline gives CDR1 SQVTM, CDR2 ANQGSEA. V gave up 3 bases and J gave up 3 bases, with 8 bases separating them. Here the CDR3 reads CSVDSGDTGELFF. In DNA form, the CDR3 reads TGCAGCGTTGATTCGGGGGACACCGGGGAGCTGTTTTTT.